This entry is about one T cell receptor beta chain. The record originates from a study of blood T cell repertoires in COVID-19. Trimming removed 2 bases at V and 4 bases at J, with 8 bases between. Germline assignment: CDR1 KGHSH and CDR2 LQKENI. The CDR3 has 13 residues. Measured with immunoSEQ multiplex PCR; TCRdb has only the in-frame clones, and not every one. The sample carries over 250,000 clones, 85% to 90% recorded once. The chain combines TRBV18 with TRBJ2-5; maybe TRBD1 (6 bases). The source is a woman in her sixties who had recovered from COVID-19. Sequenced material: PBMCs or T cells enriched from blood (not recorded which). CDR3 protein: CASSPGTTETQYF. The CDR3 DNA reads TGTGCCAGCTCACCAGGGACAACAGAGACCCAGTACTTC.